This is a list of T cell receptor beta chains from one sample in a study of OX40 agonist ivuxolimab in advanced cancers. Only in-frame clones appear in the TCRdb table, and some are missing; sequencing was by immunoSEQ multiplex PCR. The sample shows 87,000 or so clones, under 85% of them seen only once. Sequencing was performed on CD4+ or CD8+ T cells sorted from blood, taken in a trial of the OX40 agonist ivuxolimab. The source is an adult with an advanced solid tumor such as melanoma, head and neck, liver or kidney cancer. CDR3s leave out the opening cysteine and the closing phenylalanine or tryptophan.

J gene | V gene | CDR3 protein
TRBJ2-7 | TRBV10-3 | ALTQPSSYEQY
TRBJ2-2 | TRBV6-6 | ASIHSGELF
TRBJ2-6 | TRBV19 | ASSIDGTSNVLT
TRBJ1-1 | TRBV19 | ASSIPRPPRDTEAF
TRBJ2-1 | TRBV27 | ATARRGQMNEQF
TRBJ2-2 | TRBV11-2 | ASSLTPSWDTGELF
TRBJ2-7 | TRBV28 | ASSLGTTDTYEQY
TRBJ2-7 | TRBV5-1 | ASSLSSGFYEQY
TRBJ1-5 | TRBV27 | ASSFGGPDQPQH
TRBJ1-5 | TRBV7-8 | ASSLLLGQPQH
TRBJ2-1 | TRBV11-3 | ASSSRTSNEQF
TRBJ2-5 | TRBV5-6 | ASSLEERETQY
TRBJ1-4 | TRBV7-8 | ASSPPKRKLF
TRBJ1-2 | TRBV28 | ASSFLAFRSYT
TRBJ1-1 | TRBV7-9 | ASSSRRQGSEAF
TRBJ1-3 | TRBV28 | ASSSPDGTGNTIY
TRBJ1-1 | TRBV7-2 | ASSRTGGTEAF
TRBJ1-5 | TRBV19 | ASQLGTVNQPQH
TRBJ2-5 | TRBV25-1 | ASSETGWTQY
TRBJ1-4 | TRBV7-9 | ASSYTGGIAEKLF
TRBJ2-7 | TRBV18 | ASSSGTVQYEQY
TRBJ2-5 | TRBV5-6 | ASSLGGGQETQY
TRBJ2-3 | TRBV7-9 | ASSFEGTSTDTQY
TRBJ2-5 | TRBV25-1 | ASSEFGKETQY
TRBJ2-5 | TRBV4-2 | ASSQSITPQETQY
TRBJ2-1 | TRBV7-2 | ASSLRLREGDEQF
TRBJ1-2 | TRBV11-2 | ASSLSGSQGGYT
TRBJ1-4 | TRBV29-1 | SVVAATNEKLF
TRBJ2-7 | TRBV7-9 | ASSPASYYEQY
TRBJ1-5 | TRBV30 | AWSVLGTPQPQH
TRBJ2-3 | TRBV21-1 | ASIGGRLPDTQY
TRBJ1-1 | TRBV6-6 | ASSYSGEAF
TRBJ2-5 | TRBV7-9 | ASRWPGQGAETQY
TRBJ2-3 | TRBV4-3 | ASSREGGTDTQY
TRBJ1-5 | TRBV6-6 | ASSRDRVNQPQH
TRBJ2-2 | TRBV18 | ASSPQRLGGSNTGELF
TRBJ2-1 | TRBV7-9 | ASSPTTGTKYNEQF
TRBJ2-4 | TRBV7-2 | ASSSEENIQY
TRBJ2-7 | TRBV7-9 | ASSLGGDNEHKY
TRBJ2-3 | TRBV4-1 | ASSQRELTDTQY
TRBJ2-7 | TRBV27 | ASSFVGPSYEQY
TRBJ2-1 | TRBV27 | ASSSPTQRSYNEQF
TRBJ1-5 | TRBV30 | AWGAPGTGEGKPQH
TRBJ2-1 | TRBV6-1 | ASSELAGPLYNEQF
TRBJ1-3 | TRBV7-9 | ASSNTAGGSGNTIY
TRBJ2-1 | TRBV7-6 | ASSLAATGLPYNEQF
TRBJ1-2 | TRBV11-3 | ASSLDHISNYGYT
TRBJ2-1 | TRBV7-7 | ASSLGIAAYNEQF
TRBJ1-2 | TRBV4-1 | ASSQTTGPRSYT
TRBJ2-7 | TRBV7-2 | ASSLAWTAWEQY
TRBJ2-7 | TRBV29-1 | SVEDWGRIGQARRNIYSYEQY
TRBJ1-2 | TRBV6-6 | ASSYLNRDGGGYT
TRBJ2-2 | TRBV18 | ASSPRAGGSGGGELF
TRBJ2-7 | TRBV5-6 | ASSLVQGYEQY
TRBJ2-3 | TRBV14 | ASSQVRWSTDTQY
TRBJ1-1 | TRBV6-6 | AGSWDRGAF
TRBJ2-7 | TRBV19 | ASSIDAQTEQY
TRBJ1-2 | TRBV19 | ARNTSGGYGYT
TRBJ2-5 | TRBV28 | ATGADETQY